This T cell receptor beta chain is from a study of CD8+ T cells in alopecia areata. Overall study findings and caveats: There was only one nonresponder, so it was unclear how baseline CD8+ expansion relates to response.

Unmatched junction bases numbered 5, after V lost 4 bases and J lost 4 bases. The CDR3 is 15 residues long. CDR1 is SGHVS, CDR2 FNYEAQ, per germline. Worth noting for this clone: Its antigen is undetermined.

Investigators isolated RNA and reverse transcribed it into cDNA to act as the sequencing template. Libraries were prepared by immunoSEQ multiplex PCR; TCRdb keeps only in-frame clonotypes and omits some of them. The table lists roughly 150,000 clones, nearly 55% of them singletons. The treatment: oral pan-JAK inhibitor, 5-10 mg twice daily. The source material was CD8+ T cells sorted from blood, sampled at week 4, from a patient treated with tofacitinib. The chain is built from TRBV7-6 and TRBJ2-5, with TRBD1 matching 11 bases. This sequence originates from a human donor with alopecia areata. As DNA, the CDR3 is TGTGCCAGCAGCTCTACCGGGACAGGGGGAGAGACCCAGTACTTC. The encoded protein is CASSSTGTGGETQYF.